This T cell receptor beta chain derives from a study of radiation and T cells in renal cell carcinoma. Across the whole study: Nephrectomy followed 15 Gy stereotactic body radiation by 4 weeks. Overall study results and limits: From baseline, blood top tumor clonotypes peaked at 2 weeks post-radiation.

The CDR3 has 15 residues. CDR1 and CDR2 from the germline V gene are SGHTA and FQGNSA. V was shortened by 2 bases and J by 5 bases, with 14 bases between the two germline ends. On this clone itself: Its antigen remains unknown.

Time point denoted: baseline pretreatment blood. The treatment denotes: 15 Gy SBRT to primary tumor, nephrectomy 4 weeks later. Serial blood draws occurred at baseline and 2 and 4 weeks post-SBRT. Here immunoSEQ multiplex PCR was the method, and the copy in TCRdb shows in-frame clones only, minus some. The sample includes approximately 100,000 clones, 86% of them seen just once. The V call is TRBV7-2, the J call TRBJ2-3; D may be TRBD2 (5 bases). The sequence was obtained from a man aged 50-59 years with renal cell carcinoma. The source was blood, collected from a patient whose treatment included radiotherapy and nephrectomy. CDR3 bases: TGTGCCAGCAGCTTACTCGGGTTGAGGGAAGATACGCAGTATTTT. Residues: CASSLLGLREDTQYF.